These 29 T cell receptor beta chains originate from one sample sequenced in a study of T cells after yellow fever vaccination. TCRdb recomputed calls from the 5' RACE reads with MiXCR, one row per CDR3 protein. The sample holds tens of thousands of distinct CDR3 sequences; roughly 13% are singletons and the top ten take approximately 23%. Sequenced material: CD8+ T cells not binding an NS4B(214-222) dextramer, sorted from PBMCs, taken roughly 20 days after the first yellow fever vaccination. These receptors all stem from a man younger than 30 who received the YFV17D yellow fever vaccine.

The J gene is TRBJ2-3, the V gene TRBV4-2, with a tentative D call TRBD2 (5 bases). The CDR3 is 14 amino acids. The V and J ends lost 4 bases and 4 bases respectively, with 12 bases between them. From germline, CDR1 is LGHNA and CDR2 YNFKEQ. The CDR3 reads CASSPRISADTQYF. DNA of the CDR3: TGTGCCAGCAGCCCCAGGATTAGCGCAGATACGCAGTATTTT.

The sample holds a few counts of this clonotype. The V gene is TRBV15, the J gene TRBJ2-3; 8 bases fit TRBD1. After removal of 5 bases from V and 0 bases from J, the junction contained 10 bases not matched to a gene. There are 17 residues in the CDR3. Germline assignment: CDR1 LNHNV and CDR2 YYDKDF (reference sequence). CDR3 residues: CATSSPLRQGSTDTQYF. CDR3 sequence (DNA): TGTGCCACCAGCTCCCCACTCCGACAGGGGAGCACAGATACGCAGTATTTT.

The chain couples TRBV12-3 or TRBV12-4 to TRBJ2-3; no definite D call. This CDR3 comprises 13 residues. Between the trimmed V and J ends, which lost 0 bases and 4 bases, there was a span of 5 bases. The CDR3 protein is CASSLATPDTQYF. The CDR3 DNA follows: TGTGCCAGCAGTTTAGCGACCCCAGATACGCAGTATTTT.

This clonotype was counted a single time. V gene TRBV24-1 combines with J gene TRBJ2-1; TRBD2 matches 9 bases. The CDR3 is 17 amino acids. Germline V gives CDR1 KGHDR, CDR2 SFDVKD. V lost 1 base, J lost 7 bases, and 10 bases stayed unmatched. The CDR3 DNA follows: TGTGCCACCAGTGATTTTTCCTTCGCGGGGGGGTGGAATGAGCAGTTCTTC. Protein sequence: CATSDFSFAGGWNEQFF.

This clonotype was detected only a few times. CDR3 sequence (DNA): TGTGCCAGCAGCTTGGTGATAGGTGAAGCTTTCTTT. Translated, it gives CASSLVIGEAFF. The chain recombines TRBV7-8 with TRBJ1-1; no reliable D call. Germline CDR1 is SGHVS and CDR2 is FQNEAQ. The CDR3 length is 12 residues. The V end was cut by 3 bases, the J end by 7 bases, with 9 bases between.

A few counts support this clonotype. This CDR3 reads CASSQAVGQGRQETQYF. CDR3 nucleotide sequence: TGCGCCAGCAGCCAAGCCGTCGGACAGGGTCGGCAAGAGACCCAGTACTTC. The chain recombines TRBV4-1 with TRBJ2-5, with TRBD1 matching 8 bases. The germline CDR1 and CDR2 sequences are MGHRA and YSYEKL. J gave up 2 bases and V 1 base, and 9 bases lay outside the gene matches. This CDR3 has 17 amino acids.

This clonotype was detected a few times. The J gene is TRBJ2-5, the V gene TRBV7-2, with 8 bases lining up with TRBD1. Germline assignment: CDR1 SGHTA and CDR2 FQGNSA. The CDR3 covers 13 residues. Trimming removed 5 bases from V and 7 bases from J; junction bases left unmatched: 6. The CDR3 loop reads CASSPGQAWTQYF. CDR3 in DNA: TGTGCCAGCAGCCCGGGACAGGCTTGGACCCAGTACTTC.

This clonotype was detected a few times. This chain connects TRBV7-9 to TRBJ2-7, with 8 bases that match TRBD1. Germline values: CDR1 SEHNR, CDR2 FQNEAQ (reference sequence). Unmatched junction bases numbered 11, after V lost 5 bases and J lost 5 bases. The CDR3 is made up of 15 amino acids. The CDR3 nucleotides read TGTGCCAGCAGCCGCCGGACAGGGCGCTACCACGAGCAGTACTTC. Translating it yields CASSRRTGRYHEQYF.

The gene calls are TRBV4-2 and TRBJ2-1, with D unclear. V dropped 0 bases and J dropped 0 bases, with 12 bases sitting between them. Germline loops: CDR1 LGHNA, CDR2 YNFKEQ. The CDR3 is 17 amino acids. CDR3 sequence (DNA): TGTGCCAGCAGCCAAGATTACGAGACCAGCTCCTACAATGAGCAGTTCTTC. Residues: CASSQDYETSSYNEQFF.

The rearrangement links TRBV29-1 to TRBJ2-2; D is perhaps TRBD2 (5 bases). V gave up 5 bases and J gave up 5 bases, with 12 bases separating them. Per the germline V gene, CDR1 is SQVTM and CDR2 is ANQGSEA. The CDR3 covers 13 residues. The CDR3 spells CSVKSGGTGELFF. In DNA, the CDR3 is TGCAGCGTTAAGTCTGGCGGGACCGGGGAGCTGTTTTTT.

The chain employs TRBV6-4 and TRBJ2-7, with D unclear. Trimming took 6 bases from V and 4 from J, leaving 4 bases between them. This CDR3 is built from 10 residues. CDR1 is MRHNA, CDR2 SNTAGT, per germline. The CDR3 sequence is CASRFYEQYV. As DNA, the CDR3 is TGTGCCAGCAGGTTTTACGAGCAGTACGTC.

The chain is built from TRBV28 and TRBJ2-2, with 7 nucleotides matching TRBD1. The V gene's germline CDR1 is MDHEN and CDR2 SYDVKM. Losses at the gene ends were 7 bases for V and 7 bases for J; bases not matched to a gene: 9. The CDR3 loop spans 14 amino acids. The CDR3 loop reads CASTPDRVHGELFF. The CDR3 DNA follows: TGTGCCAGCACCCCCGACAGGGTCCACGGGGAGCTGTTTTTT.

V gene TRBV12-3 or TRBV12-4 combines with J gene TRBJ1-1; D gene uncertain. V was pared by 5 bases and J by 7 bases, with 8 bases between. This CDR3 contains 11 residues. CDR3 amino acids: CASSIESEAFF. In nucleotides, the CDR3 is TGTGCCAGCAGTATAGAGAGTGAAGCTTTCTTT.

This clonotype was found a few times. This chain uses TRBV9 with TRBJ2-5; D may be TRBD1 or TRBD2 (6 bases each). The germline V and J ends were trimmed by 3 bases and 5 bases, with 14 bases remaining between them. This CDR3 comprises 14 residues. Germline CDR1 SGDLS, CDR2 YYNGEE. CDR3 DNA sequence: TGTGCCAGCAGCGGAGAGGGGGGCCGGGAGACCCAGTACTTC. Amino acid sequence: CASSGEGGRETQYF.

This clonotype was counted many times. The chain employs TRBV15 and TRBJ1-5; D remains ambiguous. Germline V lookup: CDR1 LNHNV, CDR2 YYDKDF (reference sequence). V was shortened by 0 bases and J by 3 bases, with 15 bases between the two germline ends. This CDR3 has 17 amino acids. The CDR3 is CATSREWAVPFNQPQHF. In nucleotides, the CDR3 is TGTGCCACCAGCAGAGAATGGGCCGTTCCGTTCAATCAGCCCCAGCATTTT.

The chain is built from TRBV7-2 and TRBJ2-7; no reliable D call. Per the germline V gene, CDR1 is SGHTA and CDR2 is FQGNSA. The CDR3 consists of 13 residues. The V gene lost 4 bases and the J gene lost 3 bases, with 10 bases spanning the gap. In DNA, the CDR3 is TGTGCCAGCAGCTCATGGACGGGCTACGAGCAGTACGTC. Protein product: CASSSWTGYEQYV.

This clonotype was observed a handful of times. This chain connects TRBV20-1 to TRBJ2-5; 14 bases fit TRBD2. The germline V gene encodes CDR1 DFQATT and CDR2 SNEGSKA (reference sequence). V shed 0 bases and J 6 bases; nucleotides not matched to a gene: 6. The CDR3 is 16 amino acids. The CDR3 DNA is TGCAGTGCTAGAGATGGACTAGCGGGGGGTGTTCAGACCCAGTACTTC. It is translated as CSARDGLAGGVQTQYF.

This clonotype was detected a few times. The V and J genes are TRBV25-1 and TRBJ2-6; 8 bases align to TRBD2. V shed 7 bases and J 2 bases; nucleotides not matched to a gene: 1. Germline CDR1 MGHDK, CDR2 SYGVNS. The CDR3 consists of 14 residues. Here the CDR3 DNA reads TGTGCCAGCATGCGGGGGGCTGGGGCCAACGTCCTGACTTTC. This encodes CASMRGAGANVLTF.

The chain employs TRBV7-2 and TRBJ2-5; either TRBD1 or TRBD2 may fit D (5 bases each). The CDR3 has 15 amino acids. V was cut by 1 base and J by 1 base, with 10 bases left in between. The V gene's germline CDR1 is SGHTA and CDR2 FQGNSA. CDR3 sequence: CASSLDRLAQETQYF. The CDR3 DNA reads TGTGCCAGCAGCTTAGACAGGCTAGCCCAAGAGACCCAGTACTTC.

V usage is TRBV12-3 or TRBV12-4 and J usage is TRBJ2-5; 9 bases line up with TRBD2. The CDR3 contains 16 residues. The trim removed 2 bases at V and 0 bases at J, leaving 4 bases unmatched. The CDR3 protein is CASSLLGGGDQETQYF. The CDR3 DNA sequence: TGTGCCAGCAGTTTACTAGGCGGGGGGGACCAAGAGACCCAGTACTTC.

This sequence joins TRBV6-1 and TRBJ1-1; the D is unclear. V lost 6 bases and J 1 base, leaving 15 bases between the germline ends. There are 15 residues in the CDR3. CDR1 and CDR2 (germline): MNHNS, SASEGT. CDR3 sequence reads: CASSPTVIPNTEAFF. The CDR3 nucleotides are TGTGCCAGCAGCCCTACTGTAATTCCGAACACTGAAGCTTTCTTT.

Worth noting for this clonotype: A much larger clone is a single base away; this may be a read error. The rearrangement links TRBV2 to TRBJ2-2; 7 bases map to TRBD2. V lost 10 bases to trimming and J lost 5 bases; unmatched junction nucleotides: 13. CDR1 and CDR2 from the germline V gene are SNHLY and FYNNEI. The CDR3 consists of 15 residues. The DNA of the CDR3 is TGTGCCACCTGGGCGGGACTGGGGGGGACCGGGGAGCTGTTTTTT. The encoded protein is CATWAGLGGTGELFF.

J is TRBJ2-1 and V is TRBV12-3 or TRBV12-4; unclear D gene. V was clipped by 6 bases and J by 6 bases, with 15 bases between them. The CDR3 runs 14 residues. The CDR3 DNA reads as TGTGCCAGCAGGTACGGCGTGGACGGCAATGAGCAGTTCTTC. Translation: CASRYGVDGNEQFF.

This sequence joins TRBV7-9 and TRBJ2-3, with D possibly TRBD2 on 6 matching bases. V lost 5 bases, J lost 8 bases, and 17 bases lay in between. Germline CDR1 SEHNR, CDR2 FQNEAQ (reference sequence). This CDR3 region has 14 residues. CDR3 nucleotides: TGTGCCAGCAGCCCCCGGGCCTTGGAGGGTACGCAGTATTTT. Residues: CASSPRALEGTQYF.

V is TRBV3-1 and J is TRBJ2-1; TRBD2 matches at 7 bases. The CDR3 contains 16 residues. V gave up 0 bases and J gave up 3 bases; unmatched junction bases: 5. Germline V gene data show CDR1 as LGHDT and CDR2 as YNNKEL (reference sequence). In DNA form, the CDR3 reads TGTGCCAGCAGCCAAGACAGGCGCGGGGGCTACAATGAGCAGTTCTTC. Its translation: CASSQDRRGGYNEQFF.

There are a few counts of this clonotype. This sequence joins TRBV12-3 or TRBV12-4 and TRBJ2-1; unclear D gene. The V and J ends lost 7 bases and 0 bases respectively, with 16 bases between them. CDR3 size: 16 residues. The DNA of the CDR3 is TGTGCCAGCACCTCGGCTCCTCTCAGCTCCTACAATGAGCAGTTCTTC. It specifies CASTSAPLSSYNEQFF.

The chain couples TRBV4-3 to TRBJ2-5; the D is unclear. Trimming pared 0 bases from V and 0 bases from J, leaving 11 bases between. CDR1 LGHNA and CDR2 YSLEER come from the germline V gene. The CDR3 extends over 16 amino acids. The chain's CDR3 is CASSQEGGPDQETQYF. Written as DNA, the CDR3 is TGCGCCAGCAGCCAAGAGGGTGGGCCGGACCAAGAGACCCAGTACTTC.

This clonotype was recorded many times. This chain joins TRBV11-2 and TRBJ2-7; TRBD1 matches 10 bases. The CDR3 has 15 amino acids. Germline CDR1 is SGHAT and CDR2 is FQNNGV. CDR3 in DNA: TGTGCCAGCAGCCTAGACAGGGGGCGCGGCTACGAGCAGTACGTC. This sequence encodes CASSLDRGRGYEQYV.

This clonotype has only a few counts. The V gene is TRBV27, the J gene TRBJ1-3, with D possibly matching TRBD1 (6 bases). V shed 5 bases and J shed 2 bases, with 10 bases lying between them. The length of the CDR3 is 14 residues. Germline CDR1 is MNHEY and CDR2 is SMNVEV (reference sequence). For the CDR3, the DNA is TGTGCCAGCAGTGAACAGGGCGCTGGAAACACCATATATTTT. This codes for CASSEQGAGNTIYF.